The 18 T cell receptor beta chains presented below share a single source sample, sequenced in a study of T-cell reconstitution after alpha-beta-depleted transplantation in children. Preparation of the TCRbeta library involved a method that used unique molecular identifiers. TCRdb itself ran the PCR reads through MiXCR, one entry per CDR3 protein. The data contain roughly 300,000 distinct CDR3 sequences, about a tenth of them singletons. The sample here was PBMCs from the stem cell graft donor, taken from the stem cell graft. The receptors were gathered from a human donor who donated a stem cell graft to a child with SCID.

The chain is built from TRBV12-3 or TRBV12-4 and TRBJ1-1, with D possibly being TRBD1 (5 bases). The CDR3 length is 16 residues. The V and J ends lost 7 bases and 0 bases respectively, with 18 bases between them. The CDR3 bases are TGTGCCAGCACCGAGGGACGGGCTCTCATGAACACTGAAGCTTTCTTT. This gives the protein CASTEGRALMNTEAFF.

Concerning this clonotype: The CDR3 ends on some other residue instead of the conserved phenylalanine or tryptophan, so this is likely a read error. The chain employs TRBV12-3 or TRBV12-4 and TRBJ1-6; D is uncertain. The CDR3 is 12 amino acids. Trimming cost V 2 bases and J 7 bases, with 3 bases left between them. The CDR3 sequence is CASSLSNSPLHL. The CDR3, as DNA: TGTGCCAGCAGTTTAAGCAATTCACCCCTCCACTTG.

There are many counts of this clonotype. The chain couples TRBV3-1 to TRBJ2-3; D is uncertain. Germline V gene data show CDR1 as LGHDT and CDR2 as YNNKEL (reference sequence). The CDR3 covers 17 residues. The germline V and J ends were trimmed by 4 bases and 2 bases, with 19 bases remaining between them. The CDR3 DNA reads TGTGCCAGCAGCCGCCCGAGTATCTCTCATAACACAGATACGCAGTATTTT. Translating it yields CASSRPSISHNTDTQYF.

Ten or more counts support this clonotype. V usage is TRBV5-1 and J usage is TRBJ2-3; D remains unclear. Germline CDR1 is SGHRS and CDR2 is YFSETQ. CDR3 length: 15 residues. Trimming removed 2 bases at V and 2 bases at J, with 12 bases between. In DNA form, the CDR3 reads TGCGCCAGCAGCTTTGCAGAATTAACCACAGATACGCAGTATTTT. It yields the protein CASSFAELTTDTQYF.

The genes are TRBV18 and TRBJ2-5; the D gene is possibly TRBD1 (5 bases). V lost 4 bases and J lost 2, with 14 bases in between. In germline, CDR1 is KGHSH, CDR2 LQKENI. The CDR3 has 15 amino acids. In DNA form, the CDR3 reads TGTGCCAGCTCACTCGGCGTTGGACAACAAGAGACCCAGTACTTC. Its protein is CASSLGVGQQETQYF.

This clonotype was seen a handful of times. The chain is built from TRBV3-1 and TRBJ2-7, with 8 bases matching TRBD1. The CDR3 covers 15 residues. Germline values: CDR1 LGHDT, CDR2 YNNKEL (reference sequence). The V and J ends lost 4 bases and 6 bases, in that order; junction bases with no gene match: 11. The CDR3: CASSPDAAGGTEQYF. CDR3 nucleotides: TGTGCCAGCAGCCCAGACGCGGCAGGGGGCACCGAGCAGTACTTC.

This clonotype appeared many times. The chain carries TRBV5-1 and TRBJ2-2, with unresolved D. CDR3 size: 14 residues. Germline CDR1 SGHRS, CDR2 YFSETQ. Trimming removed 2 bases at V and 0 bases at J, with 5 bases between. As DNA, the CDR3 is TGCGCCAGCAGCTTCAGAGCGAACACCGGGGAGCTGTTTTTT. Translated: CASSFRANTGELFF.

V is TRBV5-4 and J is TRBJ2-2, with D maybe TRBD1 (6 bases). The CDR3 has 16 residues. Per germline, CDR1 SGHNT and CDR2 YYREEE (reference sequence). The ends were cut back, 4 bases at V and 0 bases at J, with 13 bases in the middle. The CDR3 nucleotides read TGTGCCAGCAGCCCAAGGACAGAGTCGAACACCGGGGAGCTGTTTTTT. It codes for CASSPRTESNTGELFF.

This clonotype showed up many times. The chain has TRBV6-1 and TRBJ1-5; TRBD1 agrees at 7 bases. This CDR3 region has 15 residues. J lost 4 bases, V lost 0 bases, and 3 bases had no gene match. CDR1 and CDR2 (germline): MNHNS, SASEGT. CDR3: CASSEAGQQNQPQHF. The CDR3 bases are TGTGCCAGCAGTGAAGCGGGACAGCAGAATCAGCCCCAGCATTTT.

CDR3 region: CASSLGVSNYGYTF. The CDR3 DNA reads as TGTGCCAGCAGTTTGGGCGTCTCTAACTATGGCTACACCTTC. V and J are TRBV12-3 or TRBV12-4 and TRBJ1-2; the D is unclear. Trimming shortened V by 3 bases and J by 0 bases, and 8 bases separated the two germline ends. The CDR3 totals 14 residues.

V usage is TRBV2 and J usage is TRBJ1-6; D is unclear. CDR3 length equals 11 residues. CDR1 SNHLY and CDR2 FYNNEI come from the germline V gene. Trimming took 5 bases from V and 7 from J, leaving 3 bases between them. The CDR3 coding sequence is TGTGCCAGCAGTCCAAATTCACCCCTCCACTTT. Amino acids: CASSPNSPLHF.

This clonotype has more than one count but fewer than ten. The chain is built from TRBV7-2 and TRBJ2-1, with D hard to call. Trimming removed 4 bases from V and 6 bases from J, with 19 bases in between. From germline, CDR1 is SGHTA and CDR2 FQGNSA. The CDR3 totals 16 residues. CDR3 coding DNA: TGTGCCAGCAGCTCCGACCACTCCGGCTTACCCAATGAGCAGTTCTTC. This encodes CASSSDHSGLPNEQFF.

This clonotype was seen a handful of times. The gene calls are TRBV20-1 and TRBJ2-7; 11 bases align to TRBD2. Germline assignment: CDR1 DFQATT and CDR2 SNEGSKA (reference sequence). With V trimmed by 1 base and J by 7 bases, 3 bases remained unmatched. The length of the CDR3 is 13 residues. The CDR3 DNA sequence: TGCAGTGCTAGAGTTAGCGGGGGGGGTGAGCAGTACTTC. Translating gives CSARVSGGGEQYF.

This clonotype was found many times. The chain employs TRBV6-2 or TRBV6-3 and TRBJ2-1, with D possibly matching TRBD2 (6 bases). This CDR3 spans 17 amino acids. Between the trimmed V and J ends, which lost 3 bases and 3 bases, there was a span of 18 bases. Germline V CDR1 and CDR2: MNHEY, SVGEGT. The CDR3 is CASSYYPGLAIYNEQFF. For the CDR3, the DNA is TGTGCCAGCAGTTATTACCCCGGGCTAGCGATCTACAATGAGCAGTTCTTC.

This clonotype was counted only a few times. The chain uses TRBV12-3 or TRBV12-4 and TRBJ2-2; 9 bases agree with TRBD2. The CDR3 extends over 18 amino acids. V was clipped by 6 bases and J by 3 bases; unmatched bases: 14. The CDR3 sequence: CASSHPPSGGRYTGELFF. DNA for the CDR3: TGTGCCAGCAGCCACCCGCCAAGCGGGGGGCGGTACACCGGGGAGCTGTTTTTT.

This clonotype appeared many times. V gene TRBV5-1 combines with J gene TRBJ1-4; D perhaps matches TRBD1 (5 bases). Germline V CDR1 and CDR2: SGHRS, YFSETQ. V lost 4 bases and J 2 bases, leaving 12 bases between the germline ends. The CDR3 sequence is 15 residues long. CDR3 sequence (DNA): TGCGCCAGCAGCGCCTCAGGGTTCACTAATGAAAAACTGTTTTTT. Translating it yields CASSASGFTNEKLFF.

CDR3 protein: CASSPRDSTFYGYTF. CDR3 coding DNA: TGTGCCAGCAGCCCCCGGGACAGCACCTTCTATGGCTACACCTTC. The chain has TRBV7-9 and TRBJ1-2; 7 nucleotides match TRBD1. Looked up from germline, CDR1 is SEHNR and CDR2 is FQNEAQ (reference sequence). V was pared by 5 bases and J by 4 bases, with 10 bases of the junction left unmatched. There are 15 residues in the CDR3.

This clonotype was detected ten times or more. This chain joins TRBV9 and TRBJ1-5, with a weak D call TRBD1 (6 bases). V dropped 3 bases and J dropped 0 bases, with 10 bases sitting between them. The CDR3 is 15 amino acids. Germline V gives CDR1 SGDLS, CDR2 YYNGEE. CDR3 coding DNA: TGTGCCAGCAGCGAGGGGGTTTATAGCAATCAGCCCCAGCATTTT. As protein: CASSEGVYSNQPQHF. The full variable domain, in which reference TRBV9 and TRBJ1-5 provide the parts outside the CDR3, is DSGVTQTPKHLITATGQRVTLRCSPRSGDLSVYWYQQSLDQGLQFLIQYYNGEERAKGNILERFSAQQFPDLHSELNLSSLELGDSALYFCASSEGVYSNQPQHFGDGTRLSIL.